This is a list of T cell receptor beta chains from one sample in a study of T-cell memory formation after mild COVID-19. TCRdb reprocessed the 5' RACE reads with MiXCR, giving one entry per CDR3 protein. The table has more than 450,000 distinct CDR3 sequences, roughly 18% seen once; the top ten hold approximately 12%. Sequencing was carried out using PBMCs or a T cell subset sorted from them (not recorded which). These receptors came from an adult woman who had mild COVID-19 (a few samples of this study predate the infection). Cell type and time point are not known. CDR3s include the opening cysteine and the closing phenylalanine or tryptophan. D genes are given only for firm matches. Size tells how often a clone was seen (once, few, many) or the class of an expanded clone, and some rows leave it out.

>TRBV24-1|few|TRBD2|TRBJ2-1
CATSTAGLVSNEQFF
TGTGCCACCAGTACCGCGGGACTAGTTTCCAATGAGCAGTTCTTC
>TRBV5-6|few|-|TRBJ2-2
CASSDYRAPDTGELFF
TGTGCCAGCAGCGACTACCGGGCGCCGGACACCGGGGAGCTGTTTTTT
>TRBV3-1|-|-|TRBJ2-1
CASSQEMGAPSYNEQFF
TGTGCCAGCAGCCAAGAGATGGGGGCCCCTTCCTACAATGAGCAGTTCTTC
>TRBV4-1|-|TRBD1|TRBJ1-1
CASSLHGAGGLNTEAFF
TGCGCCAGCAGCCTCCACGGGGCAGGGGGGCTGAACACTGAAGCTTTCTTT
>TRBV7-9|-|-|TRBJ2-2
CASSPQGELFF
TGTGCCAGCAGCCCACAGGGGGAGCTGTTTTTT
>TRBV9|few|-|TRBJ1-1
CASSAIPDTEAFF
TGTGCCAGCAGCGCTATACCGGACACTGAAGCTTTCTTT
>TRBV7-8|-|TRBD2|TRBJ2-6
CASSLGGGSPGANVLTF
TGTGCCAGCAGCTTAGGCGGCGGGAGCCCCGGGGCCAACGTCCTGACTTTC
>TRBV6-2/TRBV6-3|-|-|TRBJ1-1
CASTLRQYMNTEAFF
TGTGCCAGTACGCTCCGACAGTACATGAACACTGAAGCTTTCTTT
>TRBV29-1|few|TRBD1|TRBJ2-7
CSVRDRGVDEQYF
TGCAGCGTCCGGGACAGGGGAGTAGACGAGCAGTACTTC
>TRBV19|-|-|TRBJ1-1
CASSTTMNTEAFF
TGTGCCAGTAGTACAACAATGAACACTGAAGCTTTCTTT
>TRBV30|few|-|TRBJ1-6
CAWSVQGIRYNSPLHF
TGTGCCTGGAGTGTACAGGGAATTAGGTATAATTCACCCCTCCACTTT
>TRBV5-1|-|-|TRBJ2-5
CASSPAEETQYF
TGCGCCAGCAGCCCCGCGGAAGAGACCCAGTACTTC
>TRBV20-1|few|TRBD2|TRBJ2-3
CSARKLADLTDTQYF
TGCAGTGCTAGAAAACTAGCGGACCTCACAGATACGCAGTATTTT
>TRBV3-1|-|-|TRBJ1-1
CASSQTEKGQAFF
TGTGCCAGCAGCCAGACCGAGAAGGGGCAAGCTTTCTTT
>TRBV4-1|once|TRBD2|TRBJ2-7
CASALGEGSEQYF
TGCGCCAGCGCACTGGGGGAGGGGAGCGAGCAGTACTTC
>TRBV11-2|many|-|TRBJ2-1
CASSLQGEQFF
TGTGCCAGCAGCTTACAAGGTGAGCAGTTCTTC
>TRBV27|few|TRBD2|TRBJ2-1
CASRPGTSGRNEQFF
TGTGCCAGCAGACCCGGGACTAGCGGACGGAATGAGCAGTTCTTC
>TRBV25-1|-|-|TRBJ1-2
CASSEPGYGYTF
TGTGCCAGCAGTGAACCAGGGTATGGCTACACCTTC
>TRBV14|-|-|TRBJ2-5
CASSPPGPLSGETQYF
TGTGCCAGCAGCCCACCGGGACCCCTATCGGGAGAGACCCAGTACTTC
>TRBV24-1|-|-|TRBJ2-2
CATSSARGVTGELFF
TGTGCCACCAGCTCCGCCAGGGGGGTGACCGGGGAGCTGTTTTTT
>TRBV7-7|-|-|TRBJ2-1
CASSLSIAGYNEQFF
TGTGCCAGCAGCTTATCTATTGCGGGTTACAATGAGCAGTTCTTC
>TRBV5-1|-|TRBD2|TRBJ2-7
CASTLAGANEQYF
TGCGCCAGCACCCTAGCGGGGGCAAACGAGCAGTACTTC
>TRBV7-3|few|-|TRBJ2-5
CASSLTTVAQETQYF
TGTGCCAGCAGCTTAACCACAGTTGCCCAAGAGACCCAGTACTTC
>TRBV3-1|few|-|TRBJ1-1
CASRPVGNTEAFF
TGTGCCAGCAGGCCGGTGGGCAACACTGAAGCTTTCTTT
>TRBV20-1|-|TRBD1|TRBJ2-1
CSARKTGTEGSYNEQFF
TGCAGTGCGAGAAAAACCGGGACAGAGGGGTCCTACAATGAGCAGTTCTTC
>TRBV11-2|-|TRBD2|TRBJ2-1
CASSLSGRSNEQFF
TGTGCCAGCAGCTTGAGCGGGAGAAGTAATGAGCAGTTCTTC
>TRBV29-1|-|-|TRBJ2-1
CSAPRGNEQFF
TGCAGCGCCCCTCGGGGAAATGAGCAGTTCTTC
>TRBV4-2|-|-|TRBJ2-7
CASSPISGGGGNEQYF
TGTGCCAGCAGCCCCATTTCCGGGGGAGGAGGGAACGAGCAGTACTTC
>TRBV19|few|TRBD1|TRBJ2-3
CASSSPYRGGTDTQYF
TGTGCCAGTAGTTCCCCCTACAGGGGAGGCACAGATACGCAGTATTTT
>TRBV7-9|-|-|TRBJ1-1
CASSLVDPGGAFF
TGTGCCAGCAGCTTAGTGGACCCTGGAGGAGCTTTCTTT
>TRBV4-2|few|TRBD2|TRBJ2-3
CASSQGRTSGNTDTQYF
TGTGCCAGCAGCCAAGGGCGGACTAGCGGAAACACAGATACGCAGTATTTT
>TRBV7-6|-|-|TRBJ2-7
CASSLRGAGGYEQYF
TGTGCCAGCAGCTTACGGGGGGCTGGGGGCTACGAGCAGTACTTC
>TRBV5-4|few|-|TRBJ2-2
CASSDTTGVWNTGELFF
TGTGCCAGCAGCGACACGACGGGGGTGTGGAACACCGGGGAGCTGTTTTTT
>TRBV5-5|-|-|TRBJ1-2
CASSQEWGSDGYTF
TGTGCCAGCAGCCAGGAGTGGGGGAGCGATGGCTACACCTTC
>TRBV24-1|few|-|TRBJ2-1
CATRGDGAMDYNEQFF
TGTGCCACCAGGGGGGACGGCGCAATGGACTACAATGAGCAGTTCTTC
>TRBV25-1|few|-|TRBJ1-1
CASSEYRGGNTEAFF
TGTGCCAGCAGTGAATATAGGGGCGGGAACACTGAAGCTTTCTTT
>TRBV29-1|few|TRBD1|TRBJ2-2
CSVATGQGATGELFF
TGCAGCGTCGCTACGGGACAGGGGGCCACCGGGGAGCTGTTTTTT
>TRBV3-1|-|-|TRBJ1-1
CASSPSNQGTKAFF
TGTGCCAGCAGCCCCTCGAACCAGGGAACCAAAGCTTTCTTT
>TRBV2|-|-|TRBJ2-5
CASSEAWGAQYF
TGTGCCAGCAGTGAAGCTTGGGGGGCCCAGTACTTC
>TRBV7-2|many|-|TRBJ2-1
CASSPENKDNEQFF
TGTGCCAGCAGCCCCGAGAACAAGGACAATGAGCAGTTCTTC
>TRBV18|-|-|TRBJ2-3
CASSPKVGGTDTQYF
TGTGCCAGCTCACCGAAGGTGGGTGGCACAGATACGCAGTATTTT
>TRBV3-1|many|-|TRBJ2-2
CASSQAGYTGELFF
TGTGCCAGCAGCCAAGCGGGCTACACCGGGGAGCTGTTTTTT
>TRBV12-3/TRBV12-4|few|-|TRBJ2-1
CASSLGPPGYNEQFF
TGTGCCAGCAGTCTCGGGCCCCCAGGGTACAATGAGCAGTTCTTC
>TRBV20-1|-|-|TRBJ2-7
CSARDVKGPNYEQYF
TGCAGTGCTAGAGATGTCAAGGGGCCGAACTACGAGCAGTACTTC
>TRBV28|few|-|TRBJ2-4
CASSSGDKNIQYF
TGTGCCAGCAGTTCGGGAGACAAAAACATTCAGTACTTC